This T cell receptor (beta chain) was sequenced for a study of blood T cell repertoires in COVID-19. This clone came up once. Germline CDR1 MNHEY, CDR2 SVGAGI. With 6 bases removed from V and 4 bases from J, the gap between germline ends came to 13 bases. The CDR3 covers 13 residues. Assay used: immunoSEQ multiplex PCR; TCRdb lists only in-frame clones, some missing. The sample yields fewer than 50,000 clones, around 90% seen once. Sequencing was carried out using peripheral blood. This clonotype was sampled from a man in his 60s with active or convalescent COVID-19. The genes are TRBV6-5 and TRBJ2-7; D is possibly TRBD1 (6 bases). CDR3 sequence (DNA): TGTGCCAGCAGCCGGACAGTTCGTTACGAGCAGTACTTC. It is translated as CASSRTVRYEQYF.